This T cell receptor (beta chain) was documented in a study of cytomegalovirus exposure and HLA in healthy donors. Study-level information: Earlier work reported 117 million unique TCR beta sequences from 150 million to 200 million T cells.

PCR primers comprised 60 Vbeta and 13 Jbeta primers. The repertoire was sequenced with immunoSEQ multiplex PCR; TCRdb's copy has only in-frame clones and lacks some. The sample includes almost 200,000 clones, 70% to 80% of them seen just once. Though probably carrying unrecorded immune exposures, donors were nominally healthy at sampling. Details on this clone: Its antigen is unknown.

Notes on the study in general: Among TCR beta chains of equal frequency, HLA-associated ones were more clonally expanded in a later analysis. A later analysis reportedly identified an Asian-associated ancestry cluster as carrying fewer N-insertions than the approximately 670-donor mean.

This receptor was identified in a woman aged 30 to 39 in good health and CMV-seropositive. The sequenced sample consisted of PBMCs.

The DNA for the CDR3 is TGTGCCAGCAGCAAAGCTAGTACGACCGGGGAGCTGTTTTTT. This translates into CASSKASTTGELFF. The chain has TRBV21-1 and TRBJ2-2; the table gives TRBD2 as D, unverified against the DNA. TRBV21-1 corresponds to a pseudogene. This CDR3 is built from 14 residues.